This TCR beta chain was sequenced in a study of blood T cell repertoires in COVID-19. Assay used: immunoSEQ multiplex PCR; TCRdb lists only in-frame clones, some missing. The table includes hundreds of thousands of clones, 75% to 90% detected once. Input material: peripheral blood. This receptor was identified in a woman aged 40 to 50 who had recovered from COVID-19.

CDR3 bases: TGCGCCAGCAGTGAAGACGGGGGTAGGTTTGAAAAACTGTTTTTT. It codes for CASSEDGGRFEKLFF. The V call is TRBV10-2, the J call TRBJ1-4; maybe TRBD1 (5 bases). Trimming cost V 3 bases and J 7 bases, with 15 bases left between them. This CDR3 is built from 15 residues. The germline gives CDR1 WSHSY, CDR2 SAAADI.